The present T cell receptor (beta chain) was sequenced within a study of Ad26.COV2.S vaccination and SARS-CoV-2 variants. Whole-study context: The study gave Ad26.COV2.S intramuscularly, once or twice 56 days apart.

Notes on the study in general: Greater spike-specific TCR breadth was seen in vaccine recipients than in placebo recipients.

The CDR3 sequence is 19 residues long. The V end lost 5 bases, the J end lost 4 bases, and 28 bases lay between the germline ends. CDR1 is KGHDR and CDR2 is SFDVKD in the germline V gene. A note on this clone: What it binds is unknown.

The treatment denotes: around 19 received Ad26.COV2.S at low or high dose, single or two shots; several received placebo; per-sample allocation not given. Sampling was done on day 63 after the first vaccine or placebo injection. An adult donor aged 18-55 years was enrolled in Boston. Libraries were prepared by immunoSEQ multiplex PCR; TCRdb keeps only in-frame clonotypes and omits some of them. The data contain around 450,000 clones, about 88% of them singletons. The specimen was peripheral blood, collected in a trial of Ad26.COV2.S vaccine versus placebo. The source of this sequence is a person between 18 and 65 years old who received the Ad26.COV2.S COVID-19 vaccine or a placebo. The V gene is TRBV24-1, the J gene TRBJ1-2, with D possibly being TRBD1 (6 bases). The CDR3 DNA follows: TGTGCCACCAGTGGATTCCCGCCGGGCCGCTGGGGGGCAAGCTATGGCTACACCTTC. It yields the protein CATSGFPPGRWGASYGYTF.